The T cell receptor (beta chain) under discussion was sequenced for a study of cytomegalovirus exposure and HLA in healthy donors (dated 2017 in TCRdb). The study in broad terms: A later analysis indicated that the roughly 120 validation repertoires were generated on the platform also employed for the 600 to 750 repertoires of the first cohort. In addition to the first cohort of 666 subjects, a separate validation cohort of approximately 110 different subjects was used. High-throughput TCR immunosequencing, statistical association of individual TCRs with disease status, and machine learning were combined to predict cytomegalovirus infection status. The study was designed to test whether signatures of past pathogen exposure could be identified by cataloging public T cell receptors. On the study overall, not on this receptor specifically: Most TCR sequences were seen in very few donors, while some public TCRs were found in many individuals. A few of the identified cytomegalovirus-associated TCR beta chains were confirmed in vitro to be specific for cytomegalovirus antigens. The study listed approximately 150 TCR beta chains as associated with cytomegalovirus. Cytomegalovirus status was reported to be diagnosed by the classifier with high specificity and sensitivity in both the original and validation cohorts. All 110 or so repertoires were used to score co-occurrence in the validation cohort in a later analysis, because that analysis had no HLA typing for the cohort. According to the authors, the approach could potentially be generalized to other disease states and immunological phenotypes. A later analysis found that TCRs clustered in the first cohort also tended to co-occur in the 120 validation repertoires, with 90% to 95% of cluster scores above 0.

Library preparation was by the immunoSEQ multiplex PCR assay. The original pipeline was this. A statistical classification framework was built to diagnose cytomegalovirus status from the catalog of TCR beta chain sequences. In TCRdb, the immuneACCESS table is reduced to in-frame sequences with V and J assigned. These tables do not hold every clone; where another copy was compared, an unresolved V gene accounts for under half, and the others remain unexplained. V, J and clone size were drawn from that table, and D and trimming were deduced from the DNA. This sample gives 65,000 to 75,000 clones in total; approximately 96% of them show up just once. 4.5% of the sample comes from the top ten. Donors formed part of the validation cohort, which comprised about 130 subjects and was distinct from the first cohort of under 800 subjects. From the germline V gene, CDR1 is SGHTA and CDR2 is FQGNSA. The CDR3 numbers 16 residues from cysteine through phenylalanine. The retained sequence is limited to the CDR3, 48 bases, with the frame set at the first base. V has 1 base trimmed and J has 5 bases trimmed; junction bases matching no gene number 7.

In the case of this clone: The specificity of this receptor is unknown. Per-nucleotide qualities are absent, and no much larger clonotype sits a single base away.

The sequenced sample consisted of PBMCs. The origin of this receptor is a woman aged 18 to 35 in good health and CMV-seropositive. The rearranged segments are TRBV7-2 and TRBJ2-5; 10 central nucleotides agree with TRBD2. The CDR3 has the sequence CASSLDTGTSVETQYF. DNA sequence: TGTGCCAGCAGCTTAGACACCGGGACTAGCGTCGAGACCCAGTACTTC.